The 25 T cell receptor beta chains in this list originate from one sample, sequenced in a study of cytomegalovirus exposure and HLA in healthy donors. Primers: 60 Vbeta forward and 13 Jbeta reverse. This table comes from immunoSEQ multiplex PCR, and its TCRdb copy is limited to in-frame clones, with some not included. Among 90,000 to 150,000 clones, approximately 80% were seen once, and the ten largest hold roughly 6%. Sequencing input: PBMCs. The receptors were gathered from a man aged 18 to 29 in good health and CMV-seropositive.

This clone has just a few counts. The chain carries TRBV4-1 and TRBJ1-1; D uncertain. The ends were cut back, 5 bases at V and 0 bases at J, with 10 bases in the middle. The CDR3 is 14 residues long. Germline assignment: CDR1 MGHRA and CDR2 YSYEKL. The CDR3: CASSSPTMNTEAFF. CDR3 coding DNA: TGCGCCAGCAGCTCACCGACTATGAACACTGAAGCTTTCTTT.

The V and J genes are TRBV28 and TRBJ1-5; 8 nucleotides line up with TRBD1. Germline V gene lookup returns CDR1 MDHEN and CDR2 SYDVKM. This CDR3 is built from 14 residues. With 5 bases clipped from V and 4 bases from J, the junction kept 4 bases outside the gene matches. The DNA for the CDR3 is TGTGCCAGCAGTCCCGGGACAGGAAATCAGCCCCAGCATTTT. This sequence encodes CASSPGTGNQPQHF.

This clone showed up just once. An end of the junction does not agree with germline; a read error may underlie this. Different DNA sequences within this sample yield the same CDR3. The J gene is TRBJ1-5, the V gene TRBV4-2; weak D call: TRBD1 (5 bases). CDR1 and CDR2 from the germline V gene are LGHNA and YNFKEQ. The CDR3 has 14 residues. The CDR3 reads CASSQEKGWQPQHF. The DNA for the CDR3 is TGTGCCAGCAGCCAAGAAAAGGGGTGGCAGCCCCAGCACTTT.

This sequence joins TRBV19 and TRBJ1-2, with TRBD1 identical over 9 bases. Germline values: CDR1 LNHDA, CDR2 SQIVND (reference sequence). Unmatched junction bases numbered 3, after V lost 3 bases and J lost 7 bases. The CDR3 extends over 13 amino acids. The DNA of the CDR3 is TGTGCCAGTAGTATGGGACAGGGAGGTGGCTACACCTTC. This translates into CASSMGQGGGYTF. Together with reference TRBV19 and TRBJ1-2, the CDR3 gives the full variable domain: DGGITQSPKYLFRKEGQNVTLSCEQNLNHDAMYWYRQDPGQGLRLIYYSQIVNDFQKGDIAEGYSVSREKKESFPLTVTSAQKNPTAFYLCASSMGQGGGYTFGSGTRLTVV.

This chain uses TRBV4-1 with TRBJ1-1, with 8 bases aligning to TRBD1. The CDR3 is made up of 16 amino acids. With V trimmed by 3 bases and J by 4 bases, 10 bases remained unmatched. The germline CDR1 and CDR2 sequences are MGHRA and YSYEKL. The CDR3 region is CASSHMPPGGPTEAFF. CDR3 bases: TGCGCCAGCAGCCATATGCCCCCAGGGGGCCCCACTGAAGCTTTCTTT.

The chain joins TRBV28 to TRBJ2-7; D not certain. Germline V CDR1 and CDR2: MDHEN, SYDVKM. V lost 3 bases and J lost 2, with 5 bases in between. The CDR3 has 12 amino acids. The CDR3 nucleotides are TGTGCCAGCAGTTTTCCAGCCTACGAGCAGTACTTC. This codes for CASSFPAYEQYF.

The chain employs TRBV7-8 and TRBJ2-2, with D hard to call. Germline V gives CDR1 SGHVS, CDR2 FQNEAQ. The CDR3 covers 13 residues. V shed 5 bases and J shed 4 bases, with 8 bases lying between them. CDR3 coding DNA: TGTGCCAGCAGCGAATTTAGCACCGGGGAGCTGTTTTTT. Amino acids: CASSEFSTGELFF.

The chain carries TRBV19 and TRBJ2-1; TRBD2 matches 7 bases. Germline V CDR1 and CDR2: LNHDA, SQIVND (reference sequence). This CDR3 is 16 amino acids long. V was pared by 4 bases and J by 2 bases, with 8 bases of the junction left unmatched. The CDR3 is CASSTTAGEPYNEQFF. CDR3 in DNA: TGTGCCAGTAGTACCACGGCGGGGGAACCCTACAATGAGCAGTTCTTC.

V usage is TRBV7-9 and J usage is TRBJ1-1; D unresolved. Germline-derived CDR1 and CDR2 are SEHNR and FQNEAQ (reference sequence). Trimming took off 5 bases at V and 5 bases at J, with 15 bases between the two ends. The CDR3 length is 14 residues. The chain's CDR3 is CASSRGGYRTEAFF. The CDR3 nucleotides read TGTGCCAGCAGCAGAGGCGGGTATCGGACTGAAGCTTTCTTT.

This chain connects TRBV4-1 to TRBJ1-1; D not certain. Germline CDR1 is MGHRA and CDR2 is YSYEKL. With 5 bases removed from V and 7 bases from J, the gap between germline ends came to 8 bases. The CDR3 loop spans 11 amino acids. In DNA, the CDR3 is TGCGCCAGCAGCGCAAGCTATGAAGCTTTCTTT. This gives the protein CASSASYEAFF.

The V and J genes are TRBV30 and TRBJ1-4; TRBD1 is a possible D gene (6 bases). V lost 2 bases and J lost 7, with 14 bases in between. The CDR3 length is 14 residues. The germline V gene has CDR1 GTSNPN and CDR2 SVGIG (reference sequence). In nucleotides, the CDR3 is TGTGCCTGGAGTCGTAACAGGGACCTTGAAAAACTGTTTTTT. Encoded protein: CAWSRNRDLEKLFF.

The chain carries TRBV5-1 and TRBJ1-1; no clear D. The CDR3 totals 14 residues. Trimming removed 1 base from V and 0 bases from J, with 7 bases in between. Germline assignment: CDR1 SGHRS and CDR2 YFSETQ. The chain's CDR3 is CASSLTVMNTEAFF. The CDR3, as DNA: TGCGCCAGCAGCTTGACAGTCATGAACACTGAAGCTTTCTTT.

This clone was counted a single time. This rearrangement joins TRBV2 to TRBJ2-1; 8 bases map to TRBD2. The CDR3 is 12 residues long. V lost 7 bases to trimming and J lost 6 bases; unmatched junction nucleotides: 2. Germline assignment: CDR1 SNHLY and CDR2 FYNNEI. CDR3 sequence: CASKGLGNEQFF. CDR3 bases: TGTGCCAGCAAGGGACTAGGCAATGAGCAGTTCTTC.

The chain couples TRBV19 to TRBJ2-7; D perhaps matches TRBD2 (6 bases). The germline V gene has CDR1 LNHDA and CDR2 SQIVND (reference sequence). The length of the CDR3 is 14 residues. V was shortened by 0 bases and J by 1 base, with 7 bases between the two germline ends. The CDR3 protein is CASSIEGGSYEQYF. The CDR3 nucleotides are TGTGCCAGTAGTATAGAGGGGGGATCCTACGAGCAGTACTTC.

The chain links TRBV4-1 to TRBJ2-7; weak D call: TRBD2 (5 bases). V was trimmed by 1 base and J by 3 bases, leaving 10 bases between them. The germline V gene encodes CDR1 MGHRA and CDR2 YSYEKL. The CDR3 runs to 14 residues. CDR3 sequence reads: CASSQGAGGYEQYF. Written as DNA, the CDR3 is TGCGCCAGCAGCCAAGGCGCAGGAGGCTACGAGCAGTACTTC.

The chain couples TRBV10-1 to TRBJ1-2; D may be TRBD1 (6 bases). The CDR3 loop spans 17 amino acids. The V end was cut by 0 bases, the J end by 4 bases, with 18 bases between. CDR1 is WNHNN and CDR2 is SYGVQD in the germline V gene (reference sequence). DNA for the CDR3: TGCGCCAGCAGTGAGTCGAGTGGGGGGGCCTCTTTCTATGGCTACACCTTC. Residues: CASSESSGGASFYGYTF.

The V gene is TRBV6-5, the J gene TRBJ2-5; 10 bases fit TRBD2. Germline V CDR1 and CDR2: MNHEY, SVGAGI. Unmatched junction bases numbered 3, after V lost 8 bases and J lost 3 bases. The CDR3 contains 13 residues. As DNA, the CDR3 is TGTGCCAGCCGGACTAGCGGAAAAGAGACCCAGTACTTC. This sequence encodes CASRTSGKETQYF.

V usage is TRBV2 and J usage is TRBJ1-1; D call uncertain. The V and J ends lost 0 bases and 0 bases respectively, with 8 bases between them. CDR1 and CDR2 from the germline V gene are SNHLY and FYNNEI. This CDR3 spans 15 amino acids. The CDR3 DNA reads as TGTGCCAGCAGTGAAGCCCAGGTGGTGAACACTGAAGCTTTCTTT. Translated: CASSEAQVVNTEAFF.

The table lists this clone with a count of one. The junction differs from germline at one of its ends, possibly a read error. The J gene is TRBJ1-1, the V gene TRBV5-1; 12 bases align to TRBD1. The CDR3 contains 18 residues. In germline, CDR1 is SGHRS, CDR2 YFSETQ. The CDR3, as DNA: TGCGCTAGCAGCTTGGTGGGGACAGGGGGCGCGGGGAACACTGAAGCTTTCTTT. It is translated as CASSLVGTGGAGNTEAFF.

The chain employs TRBV25-1 and TRBJ1-5, with 7 bases identical to TRBD1. Germline trimming cut 6 bases from V and 3 bases from J; bases unmatched to any gene: 8. In germline, CDR1 is MGHDK, CDR2 SYGVNS. This CDR3 has 15 residues. CDR3 nucleotide sequence: TGTGCCAGCAGCAACACAGGGGAGGCCAATCAGCCCCAGCATTTT. Encoded protein: CASSNTGEANQPQHF.

The chain carries TRBV5-1 and TRBJ1-4; D is uncertain. Trimming removed 0 bases from V and 7 bases from J, with 7 bases in between. CDR3 length equals 13 residues. Germline CDR1 and CDR2: SGHRS and YFSETQ. The CDR3 bases are TGCGCCAGCAGCTTGGGAGACACTGAAAAACTGTTTTTT. It codes for CASSLGDTEKLFF.

The chain uses TRBV6-6 and TRBJ2-7; no clear D. The germline V gene encodes CDR1 MNHNY and CDR2 SVGAGI (reference sequence). V gave up 7 bases and J gave up 4 bases, with 20 bases separating them. The CDR3 is made up of 15 amino acids. The CDR3 loop is CASTSSTPLGYEQYF. CDR3 coding DNA: TGTGCCAGCACCTCATCGACTCCGCTCGGGTACGAGCAGTACTTC.

This chain links TRBV6-1 with TRBJ1-3; possible D gene TRBD1, 6 bases. This CDR3 has 15 residues. CDR1 is MNHNS, CDR2 SASEGT, per germline. V was pared by 1 base and J by 2 bases, with 9 bases between. CDR3 sequence: CASSEGGHTGNTIYF. CDR3 DNA sequence: TGTGCCAGCAGTGAAGGGGGACATACTGGAAACACCATATATTTT.

This clone turned up a few times. The junction departs from germline at one end; a sequencing error may be responsible. CDR3 sequence: CASTLSGTGVSELFF. The CDR3 nucleotides are TGTGCCAGCACCTTGAGTGGGACAGGCGTGAGTGAGCTGTTTTTT. This chain links TRBV5-6 with TRBJ2-2, with 8 bases lining up with TRBD1. Germline lookup yields CDR1 SGHDT and CDR2 YYEEEE. The CDR3 consists of 15 residues.

This clone was observed a single time. V and J are TRBV5-1 and TRBJ1-6; weak D call: TRBD1 (6 bases). CDR3 length: 11 amino acids. Germline V lookup: CDR1 SGHRS, CDR2 YFSETQ. V lost 3 bases and J 18 bases, leaving 13 bases between the germline ends. CDR3 protein: CASSSGGGPHF. The CDR3 nucleotides are TGCGCCAGCAGCTCCGGCGGGGGCCCCCACTTT.